The 26 T cell receptor beta chains below all came from one sample that was sequenced in a study of shared clonotypes between healthy human individuals. Method: immunoSEQ multiplex PCR; TCRdb's copy keeps in-frame clones and lacks some. This repertoire shows a few million clones, roughly 90% found once; its top ten account for approximately 0.41%. What was sequenced was naive CD4+ T cells from PBMCs. Subset defined: CD45RA+ positively selected. Every receptor here comes from a man aged 18 to 30 in good health. Some clones in this sample may be carry-over from other donors' samples.

About this clone itself: Other DNA sequences in this specimen translate into the identical CDR3. The chain joins TRBV5-5 to TRBJ2-1, with D unclear. This CDR3 contains 13 residues. The germline V gene has CDR1 SGHKS and CDR2 YYEKEE (reference sequence). V lost 0 bases and J lost 6, with 7 bases in between. CDR3 region: CASSLGQTNEQFF. The DNA for the CDR3 is TGTGCCAGCAGCTTGGGGCAGACCAATGAGCAGTTCTTC.

The V call is TRBV29-1, the J call TRBJ2-5; tentatively, D is TRBD2 (6 bases). Trimming pared 8 bases from V and 7 bases from J, leaving 17 bases between. This CDR3 contains 12 residues. Germline V gene lookup returns CDR1 SQVTM and CDR2 ANQGSEA. For the CDR3, the DNA is TGCAGCCCGAAGGGGTACGGGGGGACCCAGTACTTC. Protein product: CSPKGYGGTQYF.

The CDR3 loop reads CASCVKGQGGLKYF. The CDR3, as DNA: TGTGCCAGCTGTGTTAAGGGACAGGGTGGCTTGAAGTACTTC. J is TRBJ2-4 and V is TRBV2, with TRBD1 matching 9 bases. The V and J ends lost 8 bases and 14 bases, in that order; junction bases with no gene match: 16. This CDR3 has 14 residues. Germline assignment: CDR1 SNHLY and CDR2 FYNNEI.

CDR3 protein: CAISEGGNNQPQHF. CDR3 DNA: TGTGCCATCAGTGAGGGCGGCAACAATCAGCCCCAGCATTTT. The rearrangement uses TRBV10-3 and TRBJ1-5; D remains ambiguous. CDR3 size: 14 residues. Germline lookup yields CDR1 ENHRY and CDR2 SYGVKD. V dropped 2 bases and J dropped 3 bases, with 8 bases sitting between them.

A word on this clone: The sample holds other DNA sequences that translate to the same CDR3. This sequence joins TRBV7-2 and TRBJ2-1; a weak D match, TRBD1 (5 bases). CDR1 and CDR2 from the germline V gene are SGHTA and FQGNSA. The CDR3 totals 13 residues. The V and J ends lost 5 bases and 3 bases respectively, with 8 bases between them. The CDR3 nucleotides read TGTGCCAGCAGCCTCGACAGCTACAATGAGCAGTTCTTC. Amino acid sequence: CASSLDSYNEQFF.

The genes are TRBV14 and TRBJ2-7; D tentatively fits TRBD1 or TRBD2 (5 bases each). In germline, CDR1 is SGHDN, CDR2 FVKESK. The CDR3 is 18 residues long. V lost 0 bases, J lost 5 bases, and 23 bases lay in between. CDR3 coding DNA: TGTGCCAGCAGCCAAGATTGGAGGTCAGGGTGGTTGATTGACGAGCAGTACTTC. Translation: CASSQDWRSGWLIDEQYF.

This clone was observed a few times. Other nucleotide sequences from this sample produce the same CDR3. The rearrangement links TRBV30 to TRBJ1-1; D might be TRBD1 (6 bases). The V end was cut by 2 bases, the J end by 0 bases, with 7 bases between. CDR3 length equals 13 residues. Per germline, CDR1 GTSNPN and CDR2 SVGIG (reference sequence). Here the CDR3 reads CAWSRGLNTEAFF. In nucleotides, the CDR3 is TGTGCCTGGAGTAGGGGGTTGAACACTGAAGCTTTCTTT. Full variable domain (missing parts from reference TRBV30 and TRBJ1-1): SQTIHQWPATLVQPVGSPLSLECTVEGTSNPNLYWYRQAAGRGLQLLFYSVGIGQISSEVPQNLSASRPQDRQFILSSKKLLLSDSGFYLCAWSRGLNTEAFFGQGTRLTVV.

The table lists this clone with a count of one. The gene calls are TRBV29-1 and TRBJ2-5, with D hard to call. V shed 6 bases and J shed 4 bases, with 12 bases lying between them. Germline CDR1 is SQVTM and CDR2 is ANQGSEA. The CDR3 consists of 12 residues. CDR3 amino acids: CSVLMTTETQYF. CDR3 DNA sequence: TGCAGCGTCCTTATGACAACAGAGACCCAGTACTTC.

The V and J genes are TRBV9 and TRBJ1-3, with 9 bases identical to TRBD1. Germline loops: CDR1 SGDLS, CDR2 YYNGEE. The CDR3 extends over 17 amino acids. Unmatched junction bases numbered 9, after V lost 4 bases and J lost 1 base. CDR3 DNA: TGTGCCAGCAGCCAGGCTCGGGACAGGGTATCTGGAAACACCATATATTTT. It specifies CASSQARDRVSGNTIYF.

V and J are TRBV10-3 and TRBJ2-3; D unresolved. Germline V gene sequence: CDR1 ENHRY, CDR2 SYGVKD. Trimming removed 1 base at V and 4 bases at J, with 9 bases between. This CDR3 spans 14 amino acids. This chain's CDR3 is CAISEFPLADTQYF. In nucleotides, the CDR3 is TGTGCCATCAGTGAGTTCCCCCTTGCAGATACGCAGTATTTT.

The CDR3 here is CASSLTSGKQETQYF. CDR3 coding DNA: TGTGCCAGCAGCTTGACTAGCGGTAAACAAGAGACCCAGTACTTC. The V call is TRBV5-4, the J call TRBJ2-5; 8 bases match TRBD2. The J segment lost 2 bases and the V segment lost 1 base, leaving 4 bases of the junction unmatched. CDR1 and CDR2 (germline): SGHNT, YYREEE (reference sequence). CDR3 size: 15 residues.

The CDR3 DNA follows: TGTGCCAGCAGTTTCGGGACTAGCGGGACCTACGGGGAGCTGTTTTTT. Protein product: CASSFGTSGTYGELFF. The rearrangement joins TRBV27 to TRBJ2-2, with TRBD2 identical over 13 bases. CDR1 and CDR2 (germline): MNHEY, SMNVEV (reference sequence). CDR3 length equals 16 residues. After removal of 3 bases from V and 7 bases from J, the junction contained 5 bases not matched to a gene.

This clone was found a few times. The chain carries TRBV7-9 and TRBJ1-5; D is perhaps TRBD1 (6 bases). The CDR3 is made up of 14 amino acids. Per the germline V gene, CDR1 is SEHNR and CDR2 is FQNEAQ (reference sequence). V lost 6 bases and J 7 bases, leaving 16 bases between the germline ends. The CDR3 sequence is CASRGRGGSQPQHF. DNA for the CDR3: TGTGCCAGCAGAGGCCGAGGGGGGAGCCAGCCCCAGCATTTT. The variable domain in full, completed from reference TRBV7-9 and TRBJ1-5, reads DTGVSQNPRHKITKRGQNVTFRCDPISEHNRLYWYRQTLGQGPEFLTYFQNEAQLEKSRLLSDRFSAERPKGSFSTLEIQRTEQGDSAMYLCASRGRGGSQPQHFGDGTRLSIL.

Concerning this clone itself: The same CDR3 can be traced to other DNA sequences in this sample. The chain is built from TRBV7-3 and TRBJ2-1; 9 nucleotides agree with TRBD2. Trimming cost V 1 base and J 4 bases; bases outside gene matches: 5. Germline CDR1 is SGHTA and CDR2 is FQGTGA. The CDR3 sequence is 16 residues long. The CDR3 sequence is CASSLRGLAGYNEQFF. The CDR3, as DNA: TGTGCCAGCAGCTTAAGGGGCCTAGCGGGGTACAATGAGCAGTTCTTC.

This clone was picked up a small number of times. The chain carries TRBV18 and TRBJ1-1; tentative D call: TRBD1 (6 bases). The germline V gene has CDR1 KGHSH and CDR2 LQKENI. Trimming removed 6 bases from V and 2 bases from J, with 13 bases in between. The length of the CDR3 is 14 residues. The CDR3 spells CASSLGHPNTEAFF. CDR3 bases: TGTGCCAGCTCCCTGGGACACCCCAACACTGAAGCTTTCTTT.

The chain employs TRBV9 and TRBJ1-2; D gene uncertain. The CDR3 contains 13 residues. Trimming pared 0 bases from V and 4 bases from J, leaving 7 bases between. Germline CDR1 and CDR2: SGDLS and YYNGEE. The CDR3 is CASSVGAAYGYTF. DNA for the CDR3: TGTGCCAGCAGCGTAGGCGCAGCCTATGGCTACACCTTC.

This clone came up once. This chain uses TRBV7-9 with TRBJ2-3; D unclear. The V gene lost 5 bases and the J gene lost 2 bases, with 11 bases spanning the gap. The CDR3 totals 14 residues. CDR1 is SEHNR, CDR2 FQNEAQ, per germline (reference sequence). The CDR3 bases are TGTGCCAGCAGCCGAACTGGACCCACAGATACGCAGTATTTT. It specifies CASSRTGPTDTQYF.

J is TRBJ1-2 and V is TRBV6-1; D unclear. There are 12 residues in the CDR3. Trimming pared 2 bases from V and 5 bases from J, leaving 6 bases between. Germline CDR1 and CDR2: MNHNS and SASEGT. The CDR3 bases are TGTGCCAGCAGTGAAAGAGAGTATGGCTACACCTTC. Translating it yields CASSEREYGYTF.

The CDR3 protein is CASSDVLGQVHGYTF. CDR3 in DNA: TGTGCCAGCAGTGACGTGCTGGGACAGGTTCATGGCTACACCTTC. The chain recombines TRBV2 with TRBJ1-2; 8 bases are shared with TRBD1. Germline CDR1 reads SNHLY; CDR2 reads FYNNEI. V lost 3 bases and J lost 6; bases outside the gene matches: 9. The CDR3 spans 15 residues.

This chain links TRBV18 with TRBJ1-5, with 7 bases identical to TRBD1. From germline, CDR1 is KGHSH and CDR2 LQKENI. Trimming at V came to 2 bases and at J to 7 bases, leaving 11 bases not matched to a gene. The CDR3 extends over 16 amino acids. CDR3 sequence reads: CASSPSLTGAGQPQHF. The CDR3 nucleotides read TGTGCCAGCTCACCATCCCTCACAGGGGCCGGACAGCCCCAGCATTTT.

This chain joins TRBV4-2 and TRBJ1-6; D not resolved. The CDR3 extends over 15 amino acids. Germline V lookup: CDR1 LGHNA, CDR2 YNFKEQ. Between the trimmed V and J ends, which lost 1 base and 8 bases, there was a span of 12 bases. The CDR3 is CASSQGPSEDSPLHF. The CDR3 nucleotides are TGTGCCAGCAGCCAAGGCCCCTCGGAAGATTCACCCCTCCACTTT.

This clone was counted only a few times. This chain links TRBV19 with TRBJ2-4; 10 positions agree with TRBD1. V trimming: 4 bases; J trimming: 6 bases; junction bases outside the gene matches: 6. The CDR3 extends over 15 amino acids. Per germline, CDR1 LNHDA and CDR2 SQIVND (reference sequence). CDR3 in DNA: TGTGCCAGTAGTACGGGACAGGGGCTGGGAAACATTCAGTACTTC. This sequence encodes CASSTGQGLGNIQYF.

The chain uses TRBV7-3 and TRBJ1-1; D might be TRBD1 (5 bases). V dropped 2 bases and J dropped 3 bases, with 13 bases sitting between them. CDR1 SGHTA and CDR2 FQGTGA come from the germline V gene. CDR3 length: 15 residues. For the CDR3, the DNA is TGTGCCAGCAGCTTAGGAGCAGGGAGGGACACTGAAGCTTTCTTT. It translates to CASSLGAGRDTEAFF. Full variable domain (outside the CDR3, taken from reference TRBV7-3 and TRBJ1-1): GAGVSQTPSNKVTEKGKYVELRCDPISGHTALYWYRQSLGQGPEFLIYFQGTGAADDSGLPNDRFFAVRPEGSVSTLKIQRTERGDSAVYLCASSLGAGRDTEAFFGQGTRLTVV.

V and J are TRBV29-1 and TRBJ2-2; D gene uncertain. Deletions cut 0 bases from V and 6 bases from J, with 11 bases between. Germline-derived CDR1 and CDR2 are SQVTM and ANQGSEA. The CDR3 has 14 amino acids. The CDR3 nucleotides are TGCAGCGTTGAAGATCCCCTAGGGCCCGGGGAGCTGTTTTTT. The encoded protein is CSVEDPLGPGELFF.

This chain joins TRBV9 and TRBJ2-7; 7 bases map to TRBD2. The CDR3 contains 13 residues. Trimming at V came to 4 bases and at J to 5 bases, leaving 6 bases not matched to a gene. CDR1 and CDR2 (germline): SGDLS, YYNGEE. CDR3 in amino acids: CASSIRGVDEQYF. Here the CDR3 DNA reads TGTGCCAGCAGCATTCGGGGGGTAGACGAGCAGTACTTC.

This chain connects TRBV5-1 to TRBJ2-7, with 8 bases aligning to TRBD1. V dropped 6 bases and J dropped 7; count of bases not matched to a gene: 12. Germline CDR1 is SGHRS and CDR2 is YFSETQ. There are 14 residues in the CDR3. CDR3 bases: TGCGCCAGCATTGCCGGGACAGGAGCTTCTGAGCAGTACTTC. Its translation is CASIAGTGASEQYF. Combining the CDR3 with reference TRBV5-1 and TRBJ2-7 gives the whole variable domain KAGVTQTPRYLIKTRGQQVTLSCSPISGHRSVSWYQQTPGQGLQFLFEYFSETQRNKGNFPGRFSGRQFSNSRSEMNVSTLELGDSALYLCASIAGTGASEQYFGPGTRLTVT.